What follows are 4 T cell receptor beta chains derived from one specimen sequenced in a study of T cell changes during pregnancy in multiple sclerosis. Data came from immunoSEQ multiplex PCR; TCRdb stores just in-frame clones and leaves some out. The data show some 60,000 clones, approximately 93% seen once. Sample: peripheral blood, taken after pregnancy. These receptor sequences come from a female donor with multiple sclerosis, enrolled in a pregnancy study.

The chain carries TRBV18 and TRBJ1-3; 9 positions agree with TRBD1. Germline values: CDR1 KGHSH, CDR2 LQKENI. CDR3 length: 16 amino acids. Trimming cost V 5 bases and J 4 bases; bases outside gene matches: 9. The CDR3 is CASSNLGQGAGNTIYF. CDR3 coding DNA: TGTGCCAGCTCAAACCTGGGACAGGGCGCAGGAAACACCATATATTTT.

The gene calls are TRBV6-5 and TRBJ1-2, with TRBD1 matching over 9 bases. This CDR3 is 15 amino acids long. V shed 0 bases, J shed 4 bases, and the junction held 3 bases outside the gene matches. Germline V lookup: CDR1 MNHEY, CDR2 SVGAGI. The CDR3 sequence: CASSYSGQGGYGYTF. The CDR3 DNA reads as TGTGCCAGCAGTTACTCGGGACAGGGAGGCTATGGCTACACCTTC.

The V and J genes are TRBV27 and TRBJ2-1; no definite D call. The CDR3 extends over 13 amino acids. Germline V gives CDR1 MNHEY, CDR2 SMNVEV (reference sequence). Trimming left V 0 bases short and J 4 bases short, with 4 bases between. The CDR3, as DNA: TGTGCCAGCAGTTTATCTCCTTACAATGAGCAGTTCTTC. It codes for CASSLSPYNEQFF.

The rearrangement uses TRBV21-1 and TRBJ2-5; the D call of TRBD1 is as the table states it, not checked on the DNA. TRBV21-1 is tagged as a pseudogene. The CDR3 extends over 17 amino acids. In nucleotides, the CDR3 is TGTGCCAGCAGCAAAGAAGGGACAGGGGGCGACGGAGAGACCCAGTACTTC. Its protein product is CASSKEGTGGDGETQYF.